This is a list of T cell receptor beta chains from one sample in a study of early T cells in non-severe SARS-CoV-2 infection. TCRdb reanalysed the 5' RACE reads using MiXCR and keeps one entry per CDR3 protein. The sample lists about 77,000 distinct CDR3 sequences, 8.5% to 10% occurring once. Sequenced: whole blood. These receptors all come from an adult who was a healthcare worker with PCR-confirmed SARS-CoV-2 infection or an uninfected control (not recorded which). Both conserved end residues are part of each CDR3. The D gene is left open where the match is weak. Only part of the rows carry a size: once, few, many, or a class if the clone is expanded.

length: 16
J: TRBJ2-6
D: .
V: TRBV12-3/TRBV12-4
size: .
DNA: TGTGCCAGCAAGGAGGGGGCGACTAATGGGGCCAACGTCCTGACTTTC
CDR3: CASKEGATNGANVLTF

length: 13
J: TRBJ2-5
D: .
V: TRBV5-4
size: many
DNA: TGTGCCAGCAGCTTCACCAAAGGGGGGACCCAGTACTTC
CDR3: CASSFTKGGTQYF

length: 14
J: TRBJ2-7
D: .
V: TRBV20-1
size: many
DNA: TGCAGTGCTACCCAAGGCGGGGCTACCTACGAGCAGTACTTC
CDR3: CSATQGGATYEQYF

length: 14
J: TRBJ1-1
D: .
V: TRBV11-3
size: many
DNA: TGTGCCAGCAGCTTAGGGGACGCACCGAATGAAGCTTTCTTT
CDR3: CASSLGDAPNEAFF

length: 16
J: TRBJ2-2
D: .
V: TRBV28
size: few
DNA: TGTGCCAGCAGTTTTCGGAGCGGAGCGAACACCGGGGAGCTGTTTTTT
CDR3: CASSFRSGANTGELFF

length: 13
J: TRBJ1-6
D: .
V: TRBV18
size: .
DNA: TGTGCCAGCTCACAGGGGCTAAATTCACCCCTCCACTTT
CDR3: CASSQGLNSPLHF

length: 17
J: TRBJ2-5
D: TRBD2
V: TRBV14
size: many
DNA: TGTGCCAGCAGCCGGTTAGCGGGAGAGGCCAGACAAGAGACCCAGTACTTC
CDR3: CASSRLAGEARQETQYF

length: 15
J: TRBJ2-7
D: .
V: TRBV28
size: many
DNA: TGTGCCAGCACCTCGCCTTCAACGAGCTCCTACGAGCAGTACTTC
CDR3: CASTSPSTSSYEQYF

length: 13
J: TRBJ2-1
D: .
V: TRBV29-1
size: .
DNA: TGCAGCGTTGTCGCTAGCTCCTACAATGAGCAGTTCTTC
CDR3: CSVVASSYNEQFF

length: 15
J: TRBJ2-1
D: TRBD2
V: TRBV28
size: few
DNA: TGTGCCAGCAGATGGGGCGGGAGCTCCTACAATGAGCAGTTCTTC
CDR3: CASRWGGSSYNEQFF

length: 11
J: TRBJ2-1
D: .
V: TRBV11-2
size: .
DNA: TGTGCCAGCAGCTACGTAGGTGAGCAGTTCTTC
CDR3: CASSYVGEQFF

length: 13
J: TRBJ1-4
D: .
V: TRBV11-2
size: many
DNA: TGTGCCAGCGAGATTACAGTTAATGAAAAACTGTTTTTT
CDR3: CASEITVNEKLFF

length: 16
J: TRBJ1-5
D: .
V: TRBV5-5
size: .
DNA: TGTGCCAGCAGCCCCACCGGGGCCTATGGAAATCAGCCCCAGCATTTT
CDR3: CASSPTGAYGNQPQHF

length: 12
J: TRBJ2-1
D: .
V: TRBV29-1
size: many
DNA: TGCAGCGTTGTCCCAAGTCCCAATGAGCAGTTCTTC
CDR3: CSVVPSPNEQFF

length: 14
J: TRBJ2-7
D: .
V: TRBV25-1
size: few
DNA: TGTGCCAGCAGTACCTGGCAGGCCGTCAGCGAGCAGTACTTC
CDR3: CASSTWQAVSEQYF

length: 15
J: TRBJ1-4
D: .
V: TRBV20-1
size: few
DNA: TGCAGTGCTTTCTCGCCGGGACGGGTTAATGAAAAACTGTTTTTT
CDR3: CSAFSPGRVNEKLFF

length: 15
J: TRBJ1-4
D: .
V: TRBV28
size: few
DNA: TGTGCCAGCAGTTTATCCTACCGGGGTAAAGAAAAACTGTTTTTT
CDR3: CASSLSYRGKEKLFF

length: 14
J: TRBJ2-3
D: .
V: TRBV27
size: many
DNA: TGTGCCAGCAGTTCACGGGGAAGCACAGATACGCAGTATTTT
CDR3: CASSSRGSTDTQYF

length: 13
J: TRBJ2-5
D: .
V: TRBV18
size: .
DNA: TGTGCCAGCTCACCACCGGCCCAAGAGACCCAGTACTTC
CDR3: CASSPPAQETQYF

length: 14
J: TRBJ2-7
D: .
V: TRBV13
size: many
DNA: TGTGCCAGCAGCACAAGTGCTGAATCCTACGAGCAGTACTTC
CDR3: CASSTSAESYEQYF

length: 17
J: TRBJ2-2
D: TRBD2
V: TRBV28
size: few
DNA: TGTGCCAGCACCTTGGGCCCCCAGCGGGAGGCCACCGGGGAGCTGTTTTTT
CDR3: CASTLGPQREATGELFF

length: 15
J: TRBJ1-6
D: .
V: TRBV27
size: many
DNA: TGTGCCAGCAGTTTAGCCGGGCAGGCCAATTCACCCCTCCACTTT
CDR3: CASSLAGQANSPLHF

length: 13
J: TRBJ2-2
D: .
V: TRBV24-1
size: few
DNA: TGTGCCACCGGGCTGGGGGGCACCGGGGAGCTGTTTTTT
CDR3: CATGLGGTGELFF

length: 15
J: TRBJ2-1
D: TRBD2
V: TRBV11-2
size: many
DNA: TGTGCCAGCAGCTTGGGGACTAGCGGAGACAATGAGCAGTTCTTC
CDR3: CASSLGTSGDNEQFF

length: 14
J: TRBJ1-3
D: .
V: TRBV5-5
size: .
DNA: TGTGCCAGCAGCTGGGGAGAGGCTGGAAACACCATATATTTT
CDR3: CASSWGEAGNTIYF

length: 14
J: TRBJ1-2
D: TRBD1
V: TRBV29-1
size: many
DNA: TGCAGCGTGCGGAGGACAGGCTCGGGGTATGGCTACACCTTC
CDR3: CSVRRTGSGYGYTF

length: 12
J: TRBJ1-5
D: .
V: TRBV28
size: many
DNA: TGTGCCAGCAGTTCCCCTAATCAGCCCCAGCATTTT
CDR3: CASSSPNQPQHF

length: 14
J: TRBJ2-2
D: .
V: TRBV6-6
size: many
DNA: TGTGCCAGCAGTTACTCCGGCTTCACCGGGGAGCTGTTTTTT
CDR3: CASSYSGFTGELFF

length: 19
J: TRBJ2-3
D: TRBD2
V: TRBV5-4
size: many
DNA: TGTGCCAGCAGCTTGGGGGGACTAGCGGGATCATACTTCACAGATACGCAGTATTTT
CDR3: CASSLGGLAGSYFTDTQYF

length: 14
J: TRBJ2-7
D: .
V: TRBV9
size: many
DNA: TGTGCCAGCAGCCAGGACGCTAATCCCTACGAGCAGTACTTC
CDR3: CASSQDANPYEQYF

length: 12
J: TRBJ1-1
D: TRBD1
V: TRBV24-1
size: many
DNA: TGTGCCACCAGTGACGCAGGGGGCCAAGCTTTCTTT
CDR3: CATSDAGGQAFF

length: 14
J: TRBJ2-1
D: TRBD2
V: TRBV6-2/TRBV6-3
size: many
DNA: TGTGCCAGCAGTTACGCGGGAGTATTGAATGAGCAGTTCTTC
CDR3: CASSYAGVLNEQFF

length: 17
J: TRBJ2-7
D: .
V: TRBV10-3
size: many
DNA: TGTGCCATCAGTGGAGCCGGTATGGACAGCAGCTCCTACGAGCAGTACTTC
CDR3: CAISGAGMDSSSYEQYF

length: 14
J: TRBJ2-7
D: .
V: TRBV7-2
size: few
DNA: TGTGCCAGCAGCCTCTTGGGGACTCCGTACGAGCAGTACTTC
CDR3: CASSLLGTPYEQYF

length: 13
J: TRBJ1-1
D: TRBD1
V: TRBV27
size: many
DNA: TGTGCCAGCAGCCGGACAGGGAAAACTGAAGTTTTCTTT
CDR3: CASSRTGKTEVFF

length: 15
J: TRBJ2-5
D: .
V: TRBV7-2
size: many
DNA: TGTGCCAGCAGCTTAGGTTTAGGGACTCAAGAGACCCAGTACTTC
CDR3: CASSLGLGTQETQYF